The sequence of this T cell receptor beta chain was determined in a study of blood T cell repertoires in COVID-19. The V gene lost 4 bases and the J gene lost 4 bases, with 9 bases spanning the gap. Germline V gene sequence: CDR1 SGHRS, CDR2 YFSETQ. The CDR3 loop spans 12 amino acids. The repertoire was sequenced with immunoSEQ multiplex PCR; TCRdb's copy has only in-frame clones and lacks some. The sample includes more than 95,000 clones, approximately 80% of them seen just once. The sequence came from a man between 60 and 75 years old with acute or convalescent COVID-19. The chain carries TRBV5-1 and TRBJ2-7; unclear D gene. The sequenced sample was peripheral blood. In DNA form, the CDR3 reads TGCGCCAGCAGCATAGAGAGATACGAGCAGTACTTC. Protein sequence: CASSIERYEQYF.